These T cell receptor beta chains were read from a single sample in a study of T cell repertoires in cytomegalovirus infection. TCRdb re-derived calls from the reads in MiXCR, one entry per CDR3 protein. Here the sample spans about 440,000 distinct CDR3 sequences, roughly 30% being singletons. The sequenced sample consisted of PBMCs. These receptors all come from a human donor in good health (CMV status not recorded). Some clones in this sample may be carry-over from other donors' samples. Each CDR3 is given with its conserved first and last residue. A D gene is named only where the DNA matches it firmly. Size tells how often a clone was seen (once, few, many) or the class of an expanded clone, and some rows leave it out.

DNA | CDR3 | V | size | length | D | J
TGTGCCAGCAGCTCGGACAGCGGCGTCTCTGGAAACACCATATATTTT | CASSSDSGVSGNTIYF | TRBV7-6 | few | 16 | - | TRBJ1-3
TGTTCCAGCAGCTTAAGGGGTTCGACGGAATATTTCTTT | CSSSLRGSTEYFF | TRBV11-3 | - | 13 | - | TRBJ1-1
TGTGCCAGCAGTTTTGGACTCGCCCCATCGCCCCAGCATTTT | CASSFGLAPSPQHF | TRBV12-3/TRBV12-4 | few | 14 | - | TRBJ1-5
TGTGCCAGCAGCTTTGGGTTCACAGATACGCAGTATTTT | CASSFGFTDTQYF | TRBV7-9 | few | 13 | - | TRBJ2-3
TGTGCCAGCAGCTTGTCTAAGGGGTCTGCTAGCACAGATACGCAGTATTTT | CASSLSKGSASTDTQYF | TRBV5-4 | - | 17 | - | TRBJ2-3
TGTGCCAGCAGTGATCCCCCGGGAGTACCTAAAGCGAACACTGAAGCTTTCTTT | CASSDPPGVPKANTEAFF | TRBV6-1 | many | 18 | - | TRBJ1-1
TGTGCCAGCAGCCGCAACGAGCGGGGGACAGGGGGATTCAATGGCTACACCTTC | CASSRNERGTGGFNGYTF | TRBV7-2 | - | 18 | TRBD1 | TRBJ1-2
TGTGCCAGCAGTGTGAGGGGACAGTCCAATGAGCAGTTCTTC | CASSVRGQSNEQFF | TRBV6-6 | - | 14 | TRBD1 | TRBJ2-1
TGCAGTGCAGCCTACACCGGGGACGTAACTAACTATGGCTACACCTTC | CSAAYTGDVTNYGYTF | TRBV20-1 | few | 16 | - | TRBJ1-2
TGTGCCAGCAGCAGGGACCACCAAGAGACCCAGTACTTC | CASSRDHQETQYF | TRBV6-2/TRBV6-3 | - | 13 | - | TRBJ2-5
TGCGCCAGCAGCCTTTTTCTAGCGGGGGGAACCTACGAGCAGTACTTC | CASSLFLAGGTYEQYF | TRBV5-1 | - | 16 | TRBD2 | TRBJ2-7
TGTGCCACCAGTTCTTTTGACAGGGGGCGTTTCGATGAGCAGTTCTTC | CATSSFDRGRFDEQFF | TRBV24-1 | - | 16 | TRBD1 | TRBJ2-1
TGTGCCAGCAGCTTCGGGACAGGGGGTCCCTACGAGCAGTACTTC | CASSFGTGGPYEQYF | TRBV5-5 | - | 15 | TRBD1 | TRBJ2-7
TGTGCCAGCAGTGCTCATACGAGGGAGGTAGACGGTGAGCAGTTCTTC | CASSAHTREVDGEQFF | TRBV6-1 | - | 16 | - | TRBJ2-1
TGTGCCAGCAGCCAATTCGTGTCGGGACTTGGAAACACCATATATTTT | CASSQFVSGLGNTIYF | TRBV4-2 | - | 16 | - | TRBJ1-3
TGTGCCAGCAGTCCCCCCGCGGGGGCCAATGAGCAGTTCTTC | CASSPPAGANEQFF | TRBV6-2/TRBV6-3 | many | 14 | - | TRBJ2-1
TGTGCCAGCAGCCGAACCACTAGCGGGGGGCCAACAGATACGCAGTATTTT | CASSRTTSGGPTDTQYF | TRBV7-3 | - | 17 | TRBD2 | TRBJ2-3
TGTGCCAGCAGGTCGACAGGGAGGTCAAACGAGCAGTACTTC | CASRSTGRSNEQYF | TRBV12-3/TRBV12-4 | few | 14 | - | TRBJ2-7
TGTGCCAGTAGTATCTTTGGGACAGGGGAAGGGAACACTGAAGCTTTCTTT | CASSIFGTGEGNTEAFF | TRBV19 | - | 17 | TRBD1 | TRBJ1-1
TGTGCCAGCAGACGGGACAGGGGGTTGGGTCAGCCCCAGCATTTT | CASRRDRGLGQPQHF | TRBV6-5 | - | 15 | TRBD1 | TRBJ1-5
TGTGCCAGCAGCTTGGGGCTAGCGGGGACCAAAGAGACCCAGTACTTC | CASSLGLAGTKETQYF | TRBV5-6 | - | 16 | TRBD2 | TRBJ2-5
TGCAGTGCTTCGACGTACGGGGGGGACCAAGAGACCCAGTACTTC | CSASTYGGDQETQYF | TRBV20-1 | few | 15 | TRBD2 | TRBJ2-5
TGTGCCAGCAGCTTTACAGACTACCTCTACAATGAGCAGTTCTTC | CASSFTDYLYNEQFF | TRBV11-2 | - | 15 | - | TRBJ2-1
TGCAGTGCTAGAGATTTAGGGTTAGGCTACACCTTC | CSARDLGLGYTF | TRBV20-1 | few | 12 | - | TRBJ1-2
TGTGCCAGCAACGACCCCGACAATGGTGGCATTCAGTACTTC | CASNDPDNGGIQYF | TRBV6-6 | - | 14 | - | TRBJ2-4
TGCAGTGCTAGGCCCGGACTAGAGGGTACCGGGGAGCTGTTTTTT | CSARPGLEGTGELFF | TRBV20-1 | once | 15 | TRBD2 | TRBJ2-2
TGTGCCAGCAGCACACGTAGAGGTCTAGCGGGAAATGAGCAGTTCTTC | CASSTRRGLAGNEQFF | TRBV14 | - | 16 | TRBD2 | TRBJ2-1
TGTGCCAGCAGACACGACAGGGTGTCCGGGGAGCTGTTTTTT | CASRHDRVSGELFF | TRBV6-5 | few | 14 | TRBD1 | TRBJ2-2
TGTGCCAGCAGCCCCGGGACTAGCTACACAGATACGCAGTATTTT | CASSPGTSYTDTQYF | TRBV7-6 | few | 15 | TRBD2 | TRBJ2-3
TGTGCCACAGGACAGGCCTACAATGAGCAGTTCTTC | CATGQAYNEQFF | TRBV10-3 | - | 12 | TRBD1 | TRBJ2-1
TGTGCCAGCAGTTTAGGGGGACAGCTCTACGAGCAGTACTTC | CASSLGGQLYEQYF | TRBV12-3/TRBV12-4 | - | 14 | TRBD1 | TRBJ2-7
TGCGCCAGCAGCTTATCATCTGTGAGTCGTGTCTACGAGCAGTACTTC | CASSLSSVSRVYEQYF | TRBV5-1 | - | 16 | - | TRBJ2-7
TGTGCCAGCAGCCGCGACAGCAACTATGGCTACACCTTC | CASSRDSNYGYTF | TRBV7-9 | many | 13 | - | TRBJ1-2
TGTGCCAGCAGCTTATCCGGGACGGCGAACACTGAAGCTTTCTTT | CASSLSGTANTEAFF | TRBV7-2 | many | 15 | - | TRBJ1-1
TGTGCCAGTAGTAAAACAACGGGACAGTTAAATCAGCCCCAGCATTTT | CASSKTTGQLNQPQHF | TRBV19 | few | 16 | TRBD1 | TRBJ1-5
TGTGCCAGCAGCGACACAGGGGCCAACACCGGGGAGCTGTTTTTT | CASSDTGANTGELFF | TRBV7-8 | - | 15 | TRBD1 | TRBJ2-2
TGTGCCAGCAGCCAAGATTCCGATACGCAGTATTTT | CASSQDSDTQYF | TRBV14 | few | 12 | - | TRBJ2-3
TGTGCCAGCAGCCAAGTGCGGGGGGCTGAAGCTTTCTTT | CASSQVRGAEAFF | TRBV14 | - | 13 | - | TRBJ1-1
TGTGCCAGCAGTTACTACACCATCGACAGGCAAGAGACCCAGTACTTC | CASSYYTIDRQETQYF | TRBV6-6 | few | 16 | - | TRBJ2-5
TGTGCCAGCAGTCCCGGGACAGCTTTCTCGAGCACAGATACGCAGTATTTT | CASSPGTAFSSTDTQYF | TRBV2 | - | 17 | TRBD1 | TRBJ2-3
TGTGCCAGCAGTTACTCGGGACTAGCGGGGAAAATGTCCGGGGAGCTGTTTTTT | CASSYSGLAGKMSGELFF | TRBV6-6 | - | 18 | TRBD2 | TRBJ2-2
TGTGCCAGCAGCAGAACAGGGGGCCAGGGCGAGCAGTACTTC | CASSRTGGQGEQYF | TRBV7-2 | many | 14 | TRBD1 | TRBJ2-7
TGTGCCAGCAGCTTAGATACAGGGTTCTATGGCTACACCTTC | CASSLDTGFYGYTF | TRBV7-6 | - | 14 | - | TRBJ1-2
TGTGCCAGCAGCCCTACTAAGGGATCCGGAAACACCATATATTTT | CASSPTKGSGNTIYF | TRBV11-2 | - | 15 | - | TRBJ1-3
TGTGCCAGCAGCTTAAGGGGGGCCAACCAAGAGACCCAGTACTTC | CASSLRGANQETQYF | TRBV7-2 | - | 15 | - | TRBJ2-5
TGCAGCGTTACCGGAACAGTAGTGAGCGTGCAGTACTTC | CSVTGTVVSVQYF | TRBV29-1 | - | 13 | - | TRBJ2-7
TGTGCCATCAGTCCGGGACAGGGGGTACAAGAGACCCATTACTTC | CAISPGQGVQETHYF | TRBV10-3 | - | 15 | TRBD1 | TRBJ2-5
TGTGTCAGCAGTGAAACGAGGGGTGAGACCCAGTACTTC | CVSSETRGETQYF | TRBV6-1 | - | 13 | - | TRBJ2-5
TGTGCCATCAGTGGACAGGGGTTTAGCACTGAAGCTTTCTTT | CAISGQGFSTEAFF | TRBV10-3 | - | 14 | TRBD1 | TRBJ1-1
TGCGCCAGCAGCCAAGGGGATCCCTATGGCTACACCTTC | CASSQGDPYGYTF | TRBV4-1 | - | 13 | - | TRBJ1-2
TGCAGTGCTAGAGCGAGCCGGGGGGGACGAGTGGGCACAGATACGCAGTATTTT | CSARASRGGRVGTDTQYF | TRBV20-1 | - | 18 | TRBD2 | TRBJ2-3
TGTGCCAGCAGCTTTTCGGACGGAAACACCATATATTTT | CASSFSDGNTIYF | TRBV7-6 | many | 13 | - | TRBJ1-3
TGTGCTAGCAGCCCCACTCCCTTCGGGGAAGAAAAACTGTTTTTT | CASSPTPFGEEKLFF | TRBV7-7 | many | 15 | - | TRBJ1-4